A selection of T cell receptor beta chains follows, all from one sample in a study of a mutant IDH1 vaccine in newly diagnosed glioma. Their antigen targets remain unknown. Profiled with immunoSEQ multiplex PCR; TCRdb holds only in-frame clones, not every one. The profile shows under 70,000 clones, approximately 84% of them singletons. Sequences were derived from PBMCs, sampled from a glioma patient whose treatment included an IDH1 peptide vaccine. The receptor source for this set is a man between 18 and 29 years old with glioma. Both conserved end residues are part of each CDR3. The D gene is left open where the match is weak. Part of the rows lack a size; the others show once, few, many or a class for expanded clones.

cdr3_length,j_call,v_call,d_call,clone_size,cdr3_aa,cdr3_nt
14,TRBJ2-5,TRBV19,TRBD1,-,CASSRTGGLETQYF,TGTGCCAGTAGTCGAACAGGGGGCCTGGAGACCCAGTACTTC
13,TRBJ1-1,TRBV6-5,-,-,CASRLQGYTEAFF,TGTGCCAGCAGACTACAGGGATACACTGAAGCTTTCTTT
14,TRBJ1-5,TRBV25-1,-,-,CASSEPEESRPQHF,TGTGCCAGCAGTGAACCGGAAGAAAGTCGGCCCCAGCATTTT
10,TRBJ1-4,TRBV19,-,-,CASKGGKLFF,TGTGCCAGTAAGGGAGGGAAACTGTTTTTT
16,TRBJ2-3,TRBV7-2,TRBD2,-,CASSLSSSGGADTQYF,TGTGCCAGCAGCTTGAGCTCTAGCGGGGGGGCAGATACGCAGTATTTT
14,TRBJ2-7,TRBV11-3,TRBD1,-,CASSFGQGNHEQYF,TGTGCCAGCAGCTTCGGACAGGGGAACCACGAGCAGTACTTC
11,TRBJ1-2,TRBV20-1,-,few,CSARWVGGYTF,TGCAGTGCTAGGTGGGTGGGTGGCTACACCTTC
19,TRBJ2-3,TRBV5-1,TRBD2,-,CASSLVFLAGPKSTDTQYF,TGCGCCAGCAGCTTGGTCTTTCTAGCGGGGCCAAAGAGCACGGATACGCAGTATTTT
14,TRBJ1-1,TRBV27,-,-,CASSYSARGTEAFF,TGTGCCAGCAGCTACAGCGCCAGGGGCACTGAAGCTTTCTTT
16,TRBJ1-2,TRBV6-6,TRBD1,-,CASSYSGPQDRAGYTF,TGTGCCAGCAGTTACTCGGGGCCACAGGACAGGGCTGGCTACACCTTC
16,TRBJ2-2,TRBV6-1,-,-,CASSEMRAGPAGELFF,TGTGCCAGCAGTGAAATGCGGGCAGGGCCGGCCGGGGAGCTGTTTTTT
16,TRBJ2-7,TRBV4-2,TRBD2,-,CASSQETSVKTYEQYF,TGTGCCAGCAGCCAAGAAACTAGCGTTAAAACCTACGAGCAGTACTTC
17,TRBJ2-1,TRBV7-2,TRBD2,-,CASSLLTSAVTYNEQFF,TGTGCCAGCAGCTTACTAACTAGCGCTGTGACCTACAATGAGCAGTTCTTC
14,TRBJ2-7,TRBV5-1,-,-,CASSLVTGPYEQYF,TGCGCCAGCAGCTTGGTTACAGGGCCCTACGAGCAGTACTTC
15,TRBJ1-3,TRBV30,-,-,CARGAGGSFGNTIYF,TGTGCTCGGGGGGCCGGGGGATCGTTTGGAAACACCATATATTTT
15,TRBJ1-4,TRBV4-3,-,-,CASSQEGERGEKLFF,TGCGCCAGCAGCCAAGAGGGGGAGAGGGGTGAAAAACTGTTTTTT
14,TRBJ1-2,TRBV6-1,-,-,CASRAPQGGYGYTF,TGTGCCAGCAGAGCCCCTCAAGGGGGGTATGGCTACACCTTC
19,TRBJ2-7,TRBV5-1,-,-,CASSLASNLDPWSSYEQYF,TGCGCCAGCAGCTTGGCCTCAAATCTAGACCCCTGGAGTTCCTACGAGCAGTACTTC
15,TRBJ2-7,TRBV6-6,TRBD2,-,CASSYSLGGSNEQYF,TGTGCCAGCAGTTACTCGTTGGGCGGGAGTAACGAGCAGTACTTC
11,TRBJ2-7,TRBV28,-,-,CASSSSHEQYF,TGTGCCAGCAGTTCCAGTCACGAGCAGTACTTC
15,TRBJ1-1,TRBV5-1,-,-,CASSLVPSLNTEAFF,TGCGCCAGCAGCTTGGTGCCTTCTCTGAACACTGAAGCTTTCTTT
14,TRBJ2-7,TRBV27,TRBD2,-,CASSLGLAGYEQYF,TGTGCCAGCAGTTTGGGACTAGCGGGCTACGAGCAGTACTTC
17,TRBJ1-2,TRBV27,-,-,CASSLSRGHTTNYGYTF,TGTGCCAGCAGTTTAAGTCGCGGACATACTACTAACTATGGCTACACCTTC
14,TRBJ2-5,TRBV4-3,-,-,CASSQDMGQETQYF,TGCGCCAGCAGCCAAGATATGGGCCAAGAGACCCAGTACTTC
16,TRBJ2-7,TRBV15,-,-,CATSTTSGTRTYEQYF,TGTGCCACCAGCACCACCTCCGGGACTCGGACCTACGAGCAGTACTTC
16,TRBJ2-2,TRBV2,-,-,CASSEVGGKNTGELFF,TGTGCCAGCAGTGAGGTTGGGGGCAAGAACACCGGGGAGCTGTTTTTT
16,TRBJ2-7,TRBV6-6,TRBD1,once,CASSYGAGQGVDEQYF,TGTGCCAGCAGTTATGGGGCGGGACAGGGGGTGGACGAGCAGTACTTC
18,TRBJ1-4,TRBV7-2,TRBD1,-,CASSFLGTGASGGEKLFF,TGTGCCAGCAGCTTCCTGGGGACAGGGGCTTCGGGTGGTGAAAAACTGTTTTTT
14,TRBJ2-5,TRBV2,TRBD2,-,CASKASGGGETQYF,TGTGCCAGCAAGGCTAGCGGGGGGGGTGAGACCCAGTACTTC
15,TRBJ2-1,TRBV5-6,-,-,CASSFKGAGYNEQFF,TGTGCCAGCAGCTTCAAAGGGGCGGGTTACAATGAGCAGTTCTTC
16,TRBJ2-2,TRBV9,TRBD1,-,CASSVAAGGVTGELFF,TGTGCCAGCAGCGTGGCGGCAGGGGGCGTCACCGGGGAGCTGTTTTTT
16,TRBJ2-7,TRBV5-5,-,-,CASSLSSGGGLYEQYF,TGTGCCAGCAGCTTGAGCTCCGGGGGCGGCCTCTACGAGCAGTACTTC
11,TRBJ1-1,TRBV27,-,-,CASRRMGEAFF,TGTGCCAGCAGGCGGATGGGGGAAGCTTTCTTT
15,TRBJ1-5,TRBV27,-,-,CASSSLDSINQPQHF,TGTGCCAGCAGTTCCCTTGACAGCATCAATCAGCCCCAGCATTTT
15,TRBJ1-1,TRBV19,-,-,CASNSPGRPGTEAFF,TGTGCCAGTAACAGCCCGGGACGGCCGGGCACTGAAGCTTTCTTT
16,TRBJ1-5,TRBV5-6,-,-,CASSLAGPISNQPQHF,TGTGCCAGCAGCTTGGCCGGCCCAATTAGCAATCAGCCCCAGCATTTT
16,TRBJ2-3,TRBV6-5,-,-,CASSYSLRPSTDTQYF,TGTGCCAGCAGTTACTCTTTACGTCCCAGCACAGATACGCAGTATTTT
13,TRBJ2-7,TRBV10-2,TRBD1,once,CASTPGQVNEQYF,TGCGCCAGCACTCCGGGACAGGTGAACGAGCAGTACTTC
16,TRBJ2-1,TRBV7-2,TRBD2,-,CASSLIAGKLHNEQFF,TGTGCCAGCAGCTTGATAGCGGGAAAACTTCACAATGAGCAGTTCTTC
13,TRBJ1-2,TRBV5-6,-,-,CASSPHRGDGYTF,TGTGCCAGCAGCCCCCATCGGGGGGATGGCTACACCTTC
14,TRBJ2-3,TRBV28,-,-,CASSFLSGTDTQYF,TGTGCCAGCAGTTTCTTGTCTGGCACAGATACGCAGTATTTT
12,TRBJ1-1,TRBV27,-,few,CASSGQYTEAFF,TGTGCCAGCAGCGGACAGTACACTGAAGCTTTCTTT
15,TRBJ1-2,TRBV6-5,-,-,CASSTTLQAYYGYTF,TGTGCCAGCAGTACAACCCTACAGGCTTACTATGGCTACACCTTC
12,TRBJ1-1,TRBV6-1,-,-,CASGRLGGDTFF,TGTGCCAGCGGGCGGCTAGGCGGTGATACTTTCTTT
15,TRBJ1-2,TRBV6-1,-,-,CARRGWEGANYGYTF,TGTGCCAGGAGGGGATGGGAGGGCGCTAACTATGGCTACACCTTC
16,TRBJ2-2,TRBV18,-,few,CASSPRQSANTGELFF,TGTGCCAGCTCACCCAGACAGTCCGCGAACACCGGGGAGCTGTTTTTT
10,TRBJ1-1,TRBV27,-,few,CASGDTEAFF,TGTGCCAGCGGGGACACTGAAGCTTTCTTT
14,TRBJ1-1,TRBV19,-,large,CASSIDARNTEAFF,TGTGCCAGTAGTATAGATGCAAGAAACACTGAAGCTTTCTTT
13,TRBJ2-4,TRBV6-6,-,-,CASSLSGLDIQYF,TGTGCCAGCAGTCTGTCAGGGTTGGACATTCAGTACTTC
17,TRBJ2-1,TRBV4-2,-,-,CASSEVYGPASYNEQFF,TGTGCCAGCAGCGAAGTCTACGGACCAGCCTCCTACAATGAGCAGTTCTTC
14,TRBJ2-6,TRBV18,-,-,CASSGGFGANVLTF,TGTGCCAGCTCCGGGGGCTTTGGGGCCAACGTCCTGACTTTC